This passage covers 25 T cell receptor beta chains from one sample sequenced in a study of Graves' ophthalmopathy and Graves' hyperthyroidism. TCR beta CDR3 amplification used RNA transcripts. An initial RT-PCR round employing HTBI primers preceded a second-round multiplex PCR. TCRdb itself ran the multiplex PCR reads through MiXCR, one entry per CDR3 protein. Seen here are approximately 480,000 distinct CDR3 sequences, around an eighth observed once, and the top ten hold approximately 9.8%. Sequences were obtained from blood. These TCRs come from a woman between 25 and 40 years old with Graves' ophthalmopathy.

This clonotype was found many times. V gene TRBV15 combines with J gene TRBJ2-5; TRBD2 matches at 10 bases. The V gene's germline CDR1 is LNHNV and CDR2 YYDKDF (reference sequence). The CDR3 has 15 residues. V trimming: 5 bases; J trimming: 3 bases; junction bases outside the gene matches: 6. CDR3 bases: TGTGCCACCAGCGCCCGGACTAGCGGCAAAGAGACCCAGTACTTC. It translates to CATSARTSGKETQYF.

This clonotype was observed many times. The V and J genes are TRBV12-3 or TRBV12-4 and TRBJ1-1, with a possible D match to TRBD1 (5 bases). This CDR3 is built from 13 residues. V lost 6 bases, J lost 11 bases, and 19 bases lay in between. The CDR3 region has the DNA TGTGCCAGCAGGGGACGCCCGGGAGGGGAGGCTTTCTTT. This translates into CASRGRPGGEAFF.

Ten or more counts support this clonotype. The rearrangement uses TRBV19 and TRBJ1-1; 9 positions agree with TRBD1. The CDR3 length is 17 residues. Trimming cost V 7 bases and J 0 bases; bases outside gene matches: 12. CDR1 is LNHDA and CDR2 is SQIVND in the germline V gene (reference sequence). The DNA for the CDR3 is TGTGCCAGTACCCCGGGACAGGGATTTTTCATGAACACTGAAGCTTTCTTT. It is translated as CASTPGQGFFMNTEAFF. The whole variable domain, filled in from reference TRBV19 and TRBJ1-1, reads DGGITQSPKYLFRKEGQNVTLSCEQNLNHDAMYWYRQDPGQGLRLIYYSQIVNDFQKGDIAEGYSVSREKKESFPLTVTSAQKNPTAFYLCASTPGQGFFMNTEAFFGQGTRLTVV.

Only a few counts were recorded for this clonotype. The genes are TRBV5-1 and TRBJ1-2; D is perhaps TRBD1 (5 bases). The V end was cut by 7 bases, the J end by 2 bases, with 12 bases between. The CDR3 has 13 amino acids. CDR1 is SGHRS, CDR2 YFSETQ, per germline. This chain's CDR3 is CASRDSLNYGYTF. CDR3 bases: TGCGCCAGCCGAGACAGTCTAAACTATGGCTACACCTTC.

Written as DNA, the CDR3 is TGTGCCAGCAGTTCCCTCGGGGGCAGTTACACCGGGGAGCTGTTTTTT. Translated, it gives CASSSLGGSYTGELFF. The chain employs TRBV12-3 or TRBV12-4 and TRBJ2-2; D possibly matches TRBD1 or TRBD2 (6 bases each). This CDR3 has 16 residues. V lost 4 bases, J lost 3 bases, and 15 bases lay in between.

V gene TRBV7-8 combines with J gene TRBJ1-2; D gene ambiguous. This CDR3 region has 14 residues. CDR1 and CDR2 from the germline V gene are SGHVS and FQNEAQ. The V end was cut by 1 base, the J end by 8 bases, with 14 bases between. Here the CDR3 DNA reads TGTGCCAGCAGCTTAGGTTTAAGGCAGGAGGGCTACACCTTC. It translates to CASSLGLRQEGYTF.

This clonotype came up many times. The chain has TRBV6-1 and TRBJ1-1; maybe TRBD1 (6 bases). Germline CDR1 MNHNS, CDR2 SASEGT. Trimming pared 5 bases from V and 0 bases from J, leaving 13 bases between. This CDR3 is built from 15 residues. CDR3 sequence (DNA): TGTGCCAGCAGTCCGGGAGGGGGGATGAACACTGAAGCTTTCTTT. Amino acid sequence: CASSPGGGMNTEAFF.

This clonotype was seen many times. The V call is TRBV19, the J call TRBJ2-2, with D perhaps assigned TRBD1 or TRBD2 (7 bases each). V shed 7 bases and J shed 3 bases, with 15 bases lying between them. Germline-derived CDR1 and CDR2 are LNHDA and SQIVND (reference sequence). This CDR3 has 15 amino acids. The DNA of the CDR3 is TGTGCCAGTAAACGGAGCGGGACAGACACCGGGGAGCTGTTTTTT. Its protein product is CASKRSGTDTGELFF.

This clonotype showed up just once. The chain uses TRBV20-1 and TRBJ2-7, with D perhaps matching TRBD2 (6 bases). CDR1 and CDR2 (germline): DFQATT, SNEGSKA (reference sequence). There are 15 residues in the CDR3. With 2 bases removed from V and 4 bases from J, the gap between germline ends came to 18 bases. The CDR3 DNA is TGCAGTGCTAGAAGGGTGAGCAGGGAGGAATACGAGCAGTACTTC. Translation: CSARRVSREEYEQYF.

The V call is TRBV19, the J call TRBJ1-6; D might be TRBD1 (5 bases). Germline CDR1 and CDR2: LNHDA and SQIVND (reference sequence). V was shortened by 4 bases and J by 8 bases, with 15 bases between the two germline ends. The CDR3 covers 15 residues. In DNA form, the CDR3 reads TGTGCCAGTAGTACGGCCGGGGCGCTGGATTCACCCCTCCACTTT. It encodes CASSTAGALDSPLHF.

This clonotype was counted only a few times. The CDR3 DNA reads as TGTGCCAGCAGCCCTCTGAATGGGGCCACTGAAGCTTTCTTT. Translated, it gives CASSPLNGATEAFF. V gene TRBV3-1 combines with J gene TRBJ1-1; D may be TRBD1 (5 bases). Germline CDR1 and CDR2: LGHDT and YNNKEL (reference sequence). The CDR3 has 14 residues. Between the trimmed V and J ends, which lost 4 bases and 4 bases, there was a span of 13 bases.

This clonotype was counted at least ten times. For the CDR3, the DNA is TGCAGTGCTCCTATTTACACCGGGGAGCTGTTTTTT. Protein sequence: CSAPIYTGELFF. J is TRBJ2-2 and V is TRBV20-1; the D is unclear. V dropped 5 bases and J dropped 3 bases, with 7 bases sitting between them. This CDR3 is 12 amino acids long. Germline V gene lookup returns CDR1 DFQATT and CDR2 SNEGSKA (reference sequence).

This clonotype appeared a few times. This chain joins TRBV20-1 and TRBJ2-7, with 12 nucleotides matching TRBD1. Germline loops: CDR1 DFQATT, CDR2 SNEGSKA (reference sequence). The ends lost 6 bases at V and 5 bases at J; junction bases unmatched: 8. The CDR3 length is 14 residues. CDR3 sequence reads: CSATSGTGGDEQYF. In nucleotides, the CDR3 is TGCAGTGCAACATCCGGGACAGGGGGCGACGAGCAGTACTTC.

V and J are TRBV4-1 and TRBJ1-2; 8 nucleotides agree with TRBD1. The CDR3 sequence is 15 residues long. The V gene end was trimmed by 5 bases and the J gene end by 5 bases; junction bases not matched to a gene: 10. Germline lookup yields CDR1 MGHRA and CDR2 YSYEKL. The CDR3 DNA sequence: TGCGCCAGCAGCGGGGCAGGGGGCGATTTTTATGGCTACACCTTC. It is translated as CASSGAGGDFYGYTF.

This clonotype was counted ten times or more. The chain combines TRBV4-1 with TRBJ2-7, with 13 positions matching TRBD2. CDR3 length equals 14 residues. Germline trimming cut 3 bases from V and 5 bases from J; bases unmatched to any gene: 1. The germline V gene has CDR1 MGHRA and CDR2 YSYEKL. CDR3 sequence: CASSQGLAGNEQYF. The CDR3 DNA sequence: TGCGCCAGCAGCCAGGGACTAGCGGGAAACGAGCAGTACTTC.

This clonotype was found many times. The chain combines TRBV20-1 with TRBJ2-7; 14 bases line up with TRBD2. Germline CDR1 reads DFQATT; CDR2 reads SNEGSKA (reference sequence). V was pared by 1 base and J by 0 bases, with 5 bases of the junction left unmatched. This CDR3 spans 17 amino acids. The CDR3 spells CSARGGTSGGPSYEQYF. The CDR3 coding sequence is TGCAGTGCTAGAGGAGGGACTAGCGGGGGTCCCTCCTACGAGCAGTACTTC.

This clonotype has more than one count but fewer than ten. With a much larger clone just one base away, this may be a read error. The rearrangement uses TRBV29-1 and TRBJ1-1; D is perhaps TRBD1 (6 bases). The CDR3 contains 13 residues. The ends were cut back, 5 bases at V and 3 bases at J, with 13 bases in the middle. Per the germline V gene, CDR1 is SQVTM and CDR2 is ANQGSEA. The CDR3 here is CSVLKQGDTEAFF. CDR3 bases: TGCAGCGTTCTCAAACAGGGAGACACTGAAGCTTTCTTT. The entire variable domain, with the rest obtained from reference TRBV29-1 and TRBJ1-1, is as follows: SAVISQKPSRDICQRGTSLTIQCQVDSQVTMMFWYRQQPGQSLTLIATANQGSEATYESGFVIDKFPISRPNLTFSTLTVSNMSPEDSSIYLCSVLKQGDTEAFFGQGTRLTVV.

Ten or more counts support this clonotype. The V gene is TRBV15, the J gene TRBJ1-6, with a tentative D call TRBD1 (5 bases). Looked up from germline, CDR1 is LNHNV and CDR2 is YYDKDF (reference sequence). V lost 0 bases and J lost 8, with 11 bases in between. The CDR3 length is 15 residues. The CDR3 sequence: CATSRDGQLDSPLHF. In DNA, the CDR3 is TGTGCCACCAGCAGAGATGGACAATTGGATTCACCCCTCCACTTT.

Turning to this clonotype: This may be a read error, as it is one base from a much larger clone. This chain links TRBV28 with TRBJ1-1, with TRBD1 as a possible D gene (5 bases). The germline V gene has CDR1 MDHEN and CDR2 SYDVKM. The CDR3 covers 14 residues. Here the CDR3 DNA reads TGTGCCAGCAGGCAGGCTACCGTTGGGACTGAAGTTTTCTTT. This gives the protein CASRQATVGTEVFF.

This clonotype has ten or more counts. The chain joins TRBV12-3 or TRBV12-4 to TRBJ1-2, with D hard to call. The CDR3 covers 12 residues. V lost 6 bases and J lost 7, with 12 bases in between. The CDR3 DNA is TGTGCCAGCAGCTATAAGACGGTTGGCTACACCTTC. It yields the protein CASSYKTVGYTF.

V gene TRBV19 combines with J gene TRBJ1-5, with D maybe TRBD1 (5 bases). Germline assignment: CDR1 LNHDA and CDR2 SQIVND (reference sequence). Trimming stripped 6 bases from V and 3 bases from J, with 21 bases between. This CDR3 has 17 residues. The CDR3 loop reads CASRYDYGQSFNQPQHF. CDR3 DNA sequence: TGTGCCAGTAGATACGACTATGGACAAAGTTTCAATCAGCCCCAGCATTTT.

This clonotype has ten or more counts. This chain uses TRBV5-1 with TRBJ1-5; the D gene is possibly TRBD1 (5 bases). Germline V lookup: CDR1 SGHRS, CDR2 YFSETQ. The length of the CDR3 is 16 residues. V was trimmed by 4 bases and J by 2 bases, leaving 16 bases between them. The chain's CDR3 is CASSRLQGGGNQPQHF. In DNA, the CDR3 is TGCGCCAGCAGCCGACTCCAGGGCGGGGGCAATCAGCCCCAGCATTTT.

This clonotype was detected only a few times. The chain combines TRBV19 with TRBJ1-3; D is undetermined. The germline V and J ends were trimmed by 2 bases and 1 base, with 12 bases remaining between them. Germline loops: CDR1 LNHDA, CDR2 SQIVND (reference sequence). This CDR3 comprises 16 residues. The CDR3 protein is CASSILAGASGNTIYF. DNA for the CDR3: TGTGCCAGTAGTATACTGGCGGGAGCGTCTGGAAACACCATATATTTT.

This clonotype showed up just a few times. V usage is TRBV4-1 and J usage is TRBJ2-3; 10 positions agree with TRBD2. The CDR3 length is 13 residues. CDR1 is MGHRA, CDR2 YSYEKL, per germline. Trimming took 5 bases from V and 11 from J; bases not matched to a gene: 7. The CDR3 coding sequence is TGCGCCAGCAGCTCTCTTAGACTAGCGGGGCAGTATTTT. Translated: CASSSLRLAGQYF.

This clonotype occurred a few times. The CDR3 here is CASSGDSPYEQYF. The CDR3 DNA sequence: TGCGCCAGCAGTGGGGACAGCCCCTACGAGCAGTACTTC. The V call is TRBV5-1, the J call TRBJ2-7; 7 bases are shared with TRBD1. V lost 5 bases, J lost 2 bases, and 4 bases stayed unmatched. The CDR3 length is 13 residues. Per the germline V gene, CDR1 is SGHRS and CDR2 is YFSETQ.